Listed here is a single T cell receptor (beta chain). What it recognizes is unknown. Mismatch with germline at one junction end may stem from a read error. This entry belongs to a study of tumor-infiltrating lymphocytes in primary liver carcinoma. Study-level results: Tumor-adjacent and tumor-blood pairs shared a smaller degree of overlap than tumor region pairs.

Production of TCR beta cDNA used approximately 480 ng total RNA together with a constant-region primer. It was through three nested multiplex PCR rounds of slightly modified ARM-PCR that TCR beta libraries arose. Two initial PCR rounds of approximately 10 cycles each paired TRBV1-TRBV30 forward primers with a C-beta reverse primer. From the multiplex PCR reads, TCRdb called clonotypes with MiXCR, one entry per CDR3 protein. The sample has about 19,000 distinct CDR3 sequences, 60% to 85% seen once. The roughly 19-32 mg bulk tissue piece was not sorted before simultaneous RNA and DNA extraction. Subjects presented with primary liver carcinoma managed by surgical resection. Patients were treatment-naive with chronic HBV infection. CDR1 SGHNT and CDR2 YENEEA come from the germline V gene. This CDR3 contains 14 residues.

V is TRBV11-3 and J is TRBJ2-3, with unresolved D. This clonotype was sampled from a woman younger than 45 with primary liver carcinoma and hepatitis B virus infection. Material for sequencing was liver tumor tissue from sampling region 4. The subset was: tumor region T4, right-lateral pole. CDR3 coding DNA: TGTGCCAGCAGCTTAGATGGGCCCACATATATGCAGTATTTC. It yields the protein CASSLDGPTYMQYF.